This T cell receptor (beta chain) was obtained from a study of T cells in localized non-small cell lung cancer. Findings and limits, study-wide: Longer overall survival was seen with higher T cell density measured in blood. There were a median roughly 54 of the top 100 tumor clones appearing in adjacent lung. Exceeding tumor, uninvolved adjacent lung had the highest T cell clonality.

Clones were read by immunoSEQ multiplex PCR, and TCRdb kept only the in-frame ones, dropping some. Of tens of thousands of clones in the sample, 87% were seen once. Germline values: CDR1 GTSNPN, CDR2 SVGIG (reference sequence). CDR3 length: 15 amino acids. V lost 7 bases to trimming and J lost 1 base, with 17 bases between them. About this clone itself: Its antigen remains unknown.

The sample consisted of peripheral blood, taken before any cancer treatment. The receptor's source is a man aged 40 to 70 with stage I squamous cell lung carcinoma. The chain employs TRBV30 and TRBJ2-1, with a weak D call TRBD2 (7 bases). In nucleotides, the CDR3 is TGTGCCTTCTCTCCCGGGGGGCGATCCTACAATGAGCAGTTCTTC. Translating gives CAFSPGGRSYNEQFF. Looking up the rest from reference TRBV30 and TRBJ2-1 gives the full variable domain: SQTIHQWPATLVQPVGSPLSLECTVEGTSNPNLYWYRQAAGRGLQLLFYSVGIGQISSEVPQNLSASRPQDRQFILSSKKLLLSDSGFYLCAFSPGGRSYNEQFFGPGTRLTVL.